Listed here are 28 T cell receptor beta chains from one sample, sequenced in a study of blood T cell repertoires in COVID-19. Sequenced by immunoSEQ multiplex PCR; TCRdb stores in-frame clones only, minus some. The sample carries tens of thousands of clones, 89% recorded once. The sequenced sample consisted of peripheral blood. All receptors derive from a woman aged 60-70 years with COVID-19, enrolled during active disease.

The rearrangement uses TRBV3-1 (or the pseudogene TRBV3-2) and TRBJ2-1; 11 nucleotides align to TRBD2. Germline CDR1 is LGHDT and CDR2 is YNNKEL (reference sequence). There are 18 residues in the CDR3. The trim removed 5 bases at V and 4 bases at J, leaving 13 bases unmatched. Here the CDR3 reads CASSKLAGANFAYNEQFF. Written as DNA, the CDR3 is TGTGCCAGCAGCAAACTAGCGGGGGCCAACTTCGCTTACAATGAGCAGTTCTTC.

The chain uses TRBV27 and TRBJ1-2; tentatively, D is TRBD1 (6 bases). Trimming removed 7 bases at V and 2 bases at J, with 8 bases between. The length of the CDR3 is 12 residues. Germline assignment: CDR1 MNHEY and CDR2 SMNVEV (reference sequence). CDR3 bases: TGTGCCAGCATCCAGGGGAACTATGGCTACACCTTC. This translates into CASIQGNYGYTF.

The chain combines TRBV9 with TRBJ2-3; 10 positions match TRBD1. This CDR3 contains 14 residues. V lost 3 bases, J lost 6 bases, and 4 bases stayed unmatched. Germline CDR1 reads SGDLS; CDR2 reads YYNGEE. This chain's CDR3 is CASSGGQGEDTQYF. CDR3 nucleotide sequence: TGTGCCAGCAGCGGTGGACAGGGGGAGGATACGCAGTATTTT. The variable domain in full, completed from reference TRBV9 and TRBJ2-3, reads DSGVTQTPKHLITATGQRVTLRCSPRSGDLSVYWYQQSLDQGLQFLIQYYNGEERAKGNILERFSAQQFPDLHSELNLSSLELGDSALYFCASSGGQGEDTQYFGPGTRLTVL.

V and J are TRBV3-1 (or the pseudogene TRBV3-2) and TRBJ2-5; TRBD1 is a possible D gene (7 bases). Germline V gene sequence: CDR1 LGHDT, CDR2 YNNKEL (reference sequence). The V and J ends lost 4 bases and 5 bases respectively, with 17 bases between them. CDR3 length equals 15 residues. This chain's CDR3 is CASSPRQGGWETQYF. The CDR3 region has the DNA TGTGCCAGCAGCCCTAGACAGGGAGGCTGGGAGACCCAGTACTTC.

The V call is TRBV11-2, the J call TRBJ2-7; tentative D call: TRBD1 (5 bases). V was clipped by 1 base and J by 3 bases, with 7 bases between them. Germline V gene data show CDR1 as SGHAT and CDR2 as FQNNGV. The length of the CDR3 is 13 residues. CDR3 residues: CASSLAGNYEQYF. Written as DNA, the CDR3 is TGTGCCAGCAGCTTAGCAGGGAACTACGAGCAGTACTTC.

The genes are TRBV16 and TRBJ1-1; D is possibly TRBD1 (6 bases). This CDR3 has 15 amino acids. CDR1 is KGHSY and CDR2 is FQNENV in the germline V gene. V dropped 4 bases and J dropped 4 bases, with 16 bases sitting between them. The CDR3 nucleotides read TGTGCCAGCAGCCCCTCCTCCGGGGGGGCCACTGAAGCTTTCTTT. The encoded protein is CASSPSSGGATEAFF.

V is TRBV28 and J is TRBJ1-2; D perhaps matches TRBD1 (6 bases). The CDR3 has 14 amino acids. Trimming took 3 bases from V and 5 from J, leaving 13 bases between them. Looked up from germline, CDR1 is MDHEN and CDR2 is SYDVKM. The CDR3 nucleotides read TGTGCCAGCAGTTTGGACCGCCAGGGGTATGGCTACACCTTC. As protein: CASSLDRQGYGYTF.

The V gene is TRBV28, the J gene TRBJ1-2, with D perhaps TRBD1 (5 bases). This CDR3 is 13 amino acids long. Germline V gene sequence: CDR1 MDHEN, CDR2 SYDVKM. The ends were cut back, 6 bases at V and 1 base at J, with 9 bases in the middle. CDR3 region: CASREGVNYGYTF. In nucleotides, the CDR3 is TGTGCCAGCAGAGAAGGGGTTAACTATGGCTACACCTTC.

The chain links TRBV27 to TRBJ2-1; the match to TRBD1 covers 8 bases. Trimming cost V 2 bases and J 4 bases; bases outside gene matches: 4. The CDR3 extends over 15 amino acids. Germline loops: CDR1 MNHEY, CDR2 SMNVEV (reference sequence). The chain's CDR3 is CASSLVQGGYNEQFF. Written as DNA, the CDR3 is TGTGCCAGCAGTTTAGTACAGGGGGGTTACAATGAGCAGTTCTTC.

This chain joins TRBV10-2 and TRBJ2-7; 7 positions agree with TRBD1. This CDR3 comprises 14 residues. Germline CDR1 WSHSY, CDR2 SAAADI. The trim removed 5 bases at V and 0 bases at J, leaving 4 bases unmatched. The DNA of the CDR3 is TGCGCCAGCAGTATAACAGGGGACTCCTACGAGCAGTACTTC. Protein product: CASSITGDSYEQYF.

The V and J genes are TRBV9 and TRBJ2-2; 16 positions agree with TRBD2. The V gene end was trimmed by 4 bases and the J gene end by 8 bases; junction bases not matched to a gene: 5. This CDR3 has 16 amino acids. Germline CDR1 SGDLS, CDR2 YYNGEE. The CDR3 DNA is TGTGCCAGCAGCAGGGGACTAGCGGGAGGGACGGGGGAGCTGTTTTTT. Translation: CASSRGLAGGTGELFF.

CDR3 amino acids: CASTYTGTDTKQFF. The CDR3 DNA is TGTGCCAGCACCTACACCGGGACTGACACTAAGCAGTTCTTC. The chain has TRBV7-2 and TRBJ2-1; D possibly corresponds to TRBD2 (6 bases). Trimming removed 7 bases from V and 11 bases from J, with 21 bases in between. This CDR3 is 14 amino acids long. Per the germline V gene, CDR1 is SGHTA and CDR2 is FQGNSA.

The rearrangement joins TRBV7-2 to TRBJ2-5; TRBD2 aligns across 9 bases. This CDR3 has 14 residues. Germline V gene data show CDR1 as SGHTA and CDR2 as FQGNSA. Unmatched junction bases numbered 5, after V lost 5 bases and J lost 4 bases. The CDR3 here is CASSPGTSRETQYF. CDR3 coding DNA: TGTGCCAGCAGCCCCGGGACTAGCAGAGAGACCCAGTACTTC.

CDR3 protein: CASSLAGSWGETQYF. DNA of the CDR3: TGTGCCAGCAGCTTGGCCGGGAGCTGGGGAGAGACCCAGTACTTC. The chain joins TRBV5-8 to TRBJ2-5, with D maybe TRBD2 (6 bases). Germline V gene lookup returns CDR1 SGHTS and CDR2 YDEGEE. With 0 bases removed from V and 4 bases from J, the gap between germline ends came to 13 bases. There are 15 residues in the CDR3.

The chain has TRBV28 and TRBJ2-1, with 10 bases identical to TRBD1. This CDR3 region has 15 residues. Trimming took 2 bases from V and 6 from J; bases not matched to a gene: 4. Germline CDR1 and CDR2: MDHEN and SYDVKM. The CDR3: CASSLTDRGLNEQFF. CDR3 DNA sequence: TGTGCCAGCAGTTTAACAGACAGGGGGCTCAATGAGCAGTTCTTC.

This chain's CDR3 is CASSYAGAQETQYF. The CDR3 DNA reads as TGTGCCAGCAGTTACGCGGGGGCTCAAGAGACCCAGTACTTC. The chain employs TRBV6-5 and TRBJ2-5, with D perhaps TRBD2 (7 bases). V lost 2 bases to trimming and J lost 2 bases, with 9 bases between them. The CDR3 extends over 14 amino acids. Germline CDR1 MNHEY, CDR2 SVGAGI.

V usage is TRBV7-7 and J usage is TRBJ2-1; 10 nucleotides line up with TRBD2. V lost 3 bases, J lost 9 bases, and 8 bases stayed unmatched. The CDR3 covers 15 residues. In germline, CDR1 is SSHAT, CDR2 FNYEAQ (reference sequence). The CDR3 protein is CASSFGLAEGSEQFF. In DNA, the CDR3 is TGTGCCAGCAGCTTCGGACTAGCGGAAGGCAGTGAGCAGTTCTTC.

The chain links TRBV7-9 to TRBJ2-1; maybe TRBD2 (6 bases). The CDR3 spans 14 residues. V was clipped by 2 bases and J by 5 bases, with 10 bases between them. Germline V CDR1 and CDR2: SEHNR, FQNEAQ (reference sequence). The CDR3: CASSLWTKNNEQFF. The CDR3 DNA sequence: TGTGCCAGCAGCTTATGGACTAAAAACAATGAGCAGTTCTTC.

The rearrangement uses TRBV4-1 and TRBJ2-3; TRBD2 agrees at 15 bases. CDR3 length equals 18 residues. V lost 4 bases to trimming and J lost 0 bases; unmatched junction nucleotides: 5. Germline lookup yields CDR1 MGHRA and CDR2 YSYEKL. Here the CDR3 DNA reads TGCGCCAGCAGCCCGGGACTAGCGGGGGGCCCTAGCACAGATACGCAGTATTTT. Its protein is CASSPGLAGGPSTDTQYF.

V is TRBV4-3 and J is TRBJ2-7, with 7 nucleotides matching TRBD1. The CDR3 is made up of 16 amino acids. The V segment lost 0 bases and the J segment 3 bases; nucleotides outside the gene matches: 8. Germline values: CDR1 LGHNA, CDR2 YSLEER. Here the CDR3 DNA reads TGCGCCAGCAGCCAAGACCCCGGGACAGTTCACTACGAGCAGTACTTC. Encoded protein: CASSQDPGTVHYEQYF.

CDR3 sequence (DNA): TGTGCCAGCAGCGGGACAGGGACTGGGGCCAACGTCCTGACTTTC. Residues: CASSGTGTGANVLTF. The chain has TRBV9 and TRBJ2-6; 8 bases agree with TRBD1. This CDR3 region has 15 residues. Looked up from germline, CDR1 is SGDLS and CDR2 is YYNGEE. V dropped 3 bases and J dropped 2; count of bases not matched to a gene: 1.

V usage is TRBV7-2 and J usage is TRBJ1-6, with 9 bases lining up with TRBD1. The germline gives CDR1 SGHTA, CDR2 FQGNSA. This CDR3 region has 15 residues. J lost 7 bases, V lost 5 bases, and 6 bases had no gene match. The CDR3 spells CASSRGGTGNSPLHF. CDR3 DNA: TGTGCCAGCAGCCGCGGCGGGACAGGGAATTCACCCCTCCACTTT.

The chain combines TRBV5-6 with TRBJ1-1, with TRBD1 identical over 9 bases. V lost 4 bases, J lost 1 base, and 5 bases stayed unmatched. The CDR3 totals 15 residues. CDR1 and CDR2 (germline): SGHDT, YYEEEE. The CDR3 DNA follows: TGTGCCAGCAGCCACGGGGGACAGGGGAACACTGAAGCTTTCTTT. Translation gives CASSHGGQGNTEAFF.

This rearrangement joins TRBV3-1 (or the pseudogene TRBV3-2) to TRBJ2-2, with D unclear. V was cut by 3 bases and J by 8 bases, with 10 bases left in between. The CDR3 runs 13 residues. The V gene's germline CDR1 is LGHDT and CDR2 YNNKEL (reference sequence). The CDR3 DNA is TGTGCCAGCAGCCAGCAGCGTTCGGGGGAGCTGTTTTTT. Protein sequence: CASSQQRSGELFF.

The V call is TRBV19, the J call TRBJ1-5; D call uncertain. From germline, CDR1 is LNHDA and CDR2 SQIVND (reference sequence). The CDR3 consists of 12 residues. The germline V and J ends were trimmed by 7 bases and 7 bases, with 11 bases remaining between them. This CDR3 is CASNLDGQPQHF. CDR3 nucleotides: TGTGCCAGTAACTTAGACGGGCAGCCCCAGCATTTT.

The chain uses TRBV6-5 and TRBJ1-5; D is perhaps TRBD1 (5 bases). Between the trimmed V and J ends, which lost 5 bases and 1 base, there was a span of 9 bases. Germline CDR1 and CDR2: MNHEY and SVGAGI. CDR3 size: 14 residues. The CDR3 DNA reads TGTGCCAGCAGTCCCGGGGGGAGCAATCAGCCCCAGCATTTT. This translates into CASSPGGSNQPQHF.

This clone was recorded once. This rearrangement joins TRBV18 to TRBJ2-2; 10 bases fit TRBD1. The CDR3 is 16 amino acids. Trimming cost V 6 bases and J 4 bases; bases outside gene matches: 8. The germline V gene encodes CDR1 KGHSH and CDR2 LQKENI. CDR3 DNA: TGTGCCAGCTCCCCCGGGACAGGGGTGAGCACCGGGGAGCTGTTTTTT. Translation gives CASSPGTGVSTGELFF.

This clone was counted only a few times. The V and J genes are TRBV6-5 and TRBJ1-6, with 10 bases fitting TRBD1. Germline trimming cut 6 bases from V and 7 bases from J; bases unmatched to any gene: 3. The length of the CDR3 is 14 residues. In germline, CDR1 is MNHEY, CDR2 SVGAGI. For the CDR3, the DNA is TGTGCCAGCAGACCGGGACAGGGGAATTCACCCCTCCACTTT. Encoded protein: CASRPGQGNSPLHF.